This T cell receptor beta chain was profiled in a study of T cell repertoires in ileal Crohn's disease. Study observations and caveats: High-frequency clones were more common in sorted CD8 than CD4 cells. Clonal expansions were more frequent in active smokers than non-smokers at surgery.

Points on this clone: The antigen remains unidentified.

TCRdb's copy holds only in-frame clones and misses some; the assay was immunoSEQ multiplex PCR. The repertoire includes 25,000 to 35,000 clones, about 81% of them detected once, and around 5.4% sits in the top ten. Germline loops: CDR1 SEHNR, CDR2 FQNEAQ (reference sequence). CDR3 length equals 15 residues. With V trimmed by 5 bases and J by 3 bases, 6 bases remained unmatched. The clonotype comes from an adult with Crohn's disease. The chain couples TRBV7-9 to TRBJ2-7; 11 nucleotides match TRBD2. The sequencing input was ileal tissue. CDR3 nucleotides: TGTGCCAGCAGCCCGACTAGCGGGGCGATCTACGAGCAGTACTTC. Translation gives CASSPTSGAIYEQYF.